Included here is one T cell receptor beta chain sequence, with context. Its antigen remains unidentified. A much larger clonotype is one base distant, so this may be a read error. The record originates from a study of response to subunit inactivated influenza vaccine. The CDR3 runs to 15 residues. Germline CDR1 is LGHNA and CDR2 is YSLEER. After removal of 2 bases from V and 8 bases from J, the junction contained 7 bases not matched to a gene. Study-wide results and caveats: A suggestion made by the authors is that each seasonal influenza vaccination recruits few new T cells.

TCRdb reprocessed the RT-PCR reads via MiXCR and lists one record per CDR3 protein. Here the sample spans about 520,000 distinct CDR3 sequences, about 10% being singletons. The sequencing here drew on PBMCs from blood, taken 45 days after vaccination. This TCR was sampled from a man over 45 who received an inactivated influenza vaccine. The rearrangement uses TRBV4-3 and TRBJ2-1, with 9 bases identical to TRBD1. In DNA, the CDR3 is TGCGCCAGCAGCCAACCCGGGACAGGGAACGATGAGCAGTTCTTC. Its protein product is CASSQPGTGNDEQFF.